These 17 T cell receptor beta chains were all obtained from the same sample, sequenced in a study of Tregs in tolerant kidney transplant recipients. Only in-frame clones appear in the TCRdb table, and some are missing; sequencing was by immunoSEQ multiplex PCR. The table shows 110,000 or so clones, with roughly 93% occurring only once. The specimen sequenced was CD4+ T cells from blood. These receptors came from a human donor in good health.

V gene TRBV11-3 combines with J gene TRBJ2-7; D gene ambiguous. Trimming took 5 bases from V and 5 from J, leaving 16 bases between them. Germline V gives CDR1 SGHNT, CDR2 YENEEA. The CDR3 consists of 14 residues. CDR3 sequence: CASSRSTDNHEQYF. For the CDR3, the DNA is TGTGCCAGCAGCAGGTCGACGGATAATCACGAGCAGTACTTC. The full variable domain, with the rest looked up from reference TRBV11-3 and TRBJ2-7, is EAGVVQSPRYKIIEKKQPVAFWCNPISGHNTLYWYLQNLGQGPELLIRYENEEAVDDSQLPKDRFSAERLKGVDSTLKIQPAELGDSAVYLCASSRSTDNHEQYFGPGTRLTVT.

The chain combines TRBV7-2 with TRBJ1-2, with D tentatively TRBD1 (5 bases). This CDR3 region has 13 residues. Trimming removed 2 bases at V and 4 bases at J, with 8 bases between. The germline V gene encodes CDR1 SGHTA and CDR2 FQGNSA. The CDR3, as DNA: TGTGCCAGCAGCTTATCACAGGTCTATGGCTACACCTTC. The encoded protein is CASSLSQVYGYTF.

The chain links TRBV6-1 to TRBJ1-1, with D possibly matching TRBD1 (5 bases). With 2 bases removed from V and 5 bases from J, the gap between germline ends came to 12 bases. The CDR3 length is 14 residues. Germline V gene data show CDR1 as MNHNS and CDR2 as SASEGT. CDR3 DNA: TGTGCCAGCAGTGAACGGGGGGGACGGACTGAAGCTTTCTTT. This translates into CASSERGGRTEAFF.

The chain carries TRBV5-5 and TRBJ2-7, with 10 bases matching TRBD2. This CDR3 is built from 17 residues. Germline V gene lookup returns CDR1 SGHKS and CDR2 YYEKEE (reference sequence). The V segment lost 0 bases and the J segment 5 bases; nucleotides outside the gene matches: 11. The CDR3 DNA reads TGTGCCAGCAGCTTGGAGTTAGCGGGAGGATCTTCCCACGAGCAGTACTTC. Translating gives CASSLELAGGSSHEQYF.

This chain links TRBV7-8 with TRBJ2-5; 9 bases line up with TRBD1. The CDR3 contains 17 residues. Per germline, CDR1 SGHVS and CDR2 FQNEAQ. V trimming: 5 bases; J trimming: 0 bases; junction bases outside the gene matches: 10. CDR3 in amino acids: CASSLVGTGMYQETQYF. The CDR3 region has the DNA TGTGCCAGCAGCCTAGTAGGGACAGGGATGTACCAAGAGACCCAGTACTTC.

CDR3 region: CASSQKGGGPPLHF. The CDR3, as DNA: TGCGCCAGCAGCCAAAAAGGTGGGGGTCCACCCCTCCACTTT. The chain carries TRBV4-1 and TRBJ1-6, with D possibly matching TRBD1 (5 bases). CDR1 is MGHRA and CDR2 is YSYEKL in the germline V gene. Trimming removed 2 bases from V and 11 bases from J, with 13 bases in between. The CDR3 is 14 amino acids.

The chain couples TRBV25-1 to TRBJ2-7; D is uncertain. V lost 7 bases and J 0 bases, leaving 13 bases between the germline ends. CDR3 length: 14 amino acids. The germline V gene has CDR1 MGHDK and CDR2 SYGVNS. CDR3 loop: CASKRSDGSYEQYF. The CDR3 DNA reads as TGTGCCAGCAAAAGGTCGGACGGCTCCTACGAGCAGTACTTC.

The chain joins TRBV30 to TRBJ2-5; the match to TRBD2 covers 8 bases. The J segment lost 0 bases and the V segment lost 2 bases, leaving 8 bases of the junction unmatched. This CDR3 has 16 residues. CDR1 and CDR2 (germline): GTSNPN, SVGIG (reference sequence). CDR3 in DNA: TGTGCCTGGAGTCCCGGGGGGGCAGCGTACCAAGAGACCCAGTACTTC. Amino acid sequence: CAWSPGGAAYQETQYF.

This clone was observed a few times. This rearrangement joins TRBV6-5 to TRBJ1-2; a possible D gene is TRBD1 (6 bases). CDR1 is MNHEY, CDR2 SVGAGI, per germline. V was shortened by 5 bases and J by 4 bases, with 11 bases between the two germline ends. The CDR3 runs to 13 residues. DNA for the CDR3: TGTGCCAGCAGTCTAGAGGGGGGCTATGGCTACACCTTC. Its translation is CASSLEGGYGYTF.

The chain joins TRBV19 to TRBJ1-2; TRBD1 matches at 7 bases. This CDR3 contains 14 residues. The V gene's germline CDR1 is LNHDA and CDR2 SQIVND (reference sequence). The V gene end was trimmed by 2 bases and the J gene end by 2 bases; junction bases not matched to a gene: 2. CDR3 loop: CASSILGGNYGYTF. The DNA for the CDR3 is TGTGCCAGTAGTATATTAGGGGGCAACTATGGCTACACCTTC.

V usage is TRBV7-3 and J usage is TRBJ2-2; D ambiguous. CDR1 and CDR2 (germline): SGHTA, FQGTGA. The V end lost 1 base, the J end lost 6 bases, and 3 bases lay between the germline ends. The CDR3 has 12 amino acids. CDR3 in amino acids: CASSLSPGELFF. CDR3 nucleotide sequence: TGTGCCAGCAGCTTAAGCCCCGGGGAGCTGTTTTTT.

This chain connects TRBV7-9 to TRBJ2-3, with 8 bases lining up with TRBD2. J was trimmed by 3 bases and V by 5 bases; bases with no gene match: 7. Per germline, CDR1 SEHNR and CDR2 FQNEAQ (reference sequence). There are 15 residues in the CDR3. The CDR3 DNA sequence: TGTGCCAGCAGCGCCACCGGGACTAGGACAGATACGCAGTATTTT. Its translation is CASSATGTRTDTQYF.

This clone came up a few times. The chain has TRBV6-5 and TRBJ2-7; the D is unclear. The V gene lost 7 bases and the J gene lost 4 bases, with 14 bases spanning the gap. From germline, CDR1 is MNHEY and CDR2 SVGAGI. The CDR3 is made up of 13 amino acids. CDR3 coding DNA: TGTGCCAGCACTCGAGGTGGAGTGTACGAGCAGTACTTC. Amino acids: CASTRGGVYEQYF.

This chain joins TRBV7-8 and TRBJ1-1, with D hard to call. Looked up from germline, CDR1 is SGHVS and CDR2 is FQNEAQ. The CDR3 consists of 14 residues. Deletions cut 7 bases from V and 6 bases from J, with 18 bases between. The CDR3 DNA is TGTGCCAGCACCTACCGGAGGCTTGAGGCTGAAGCTTTCTTT. Translation gives CASTYRRLEAEAFF.

The rearrangement joins TRBV5-6 to TRBJ1-3; D gene ambiguous. The CDR3 has 13 amino acids. Germline V gene lookup returns CDR1 SGHDT and CDR2 YYEEEE. Deletions cut 3 bases from V and 5 bases from J, with 9 bases between. The CDR3 loop is CASSWRARNTIYF. Written as DNA, the CDR3 is TGTGCCAGCAGCTGGCGAGCGAGAAACACCATATATTTT.

The J gene is TRBJ2-5, the V gene TRBV9; 7 positions match TRBD2. Germline values: CDR1 SGDLS, CDR2 YYNGEE. The CDR3 runs to 16 residues. Germline trimming cut 0 bases from V and 1 base from J; bases unmatched to any gene: 6. The CDR3 DNA is TGTGCCAGCAGCGTAGGGCCTAGCGGACTCCAAGAGACCCAGTACTTC. This gives the protein CASSVGPSGLQETQYF.

The chain is built from TRBV6-5 and TRBJ2-7; the match to TRBD2 covers 7 bases. This CDR3 comprises 13 residues. V lost 6 bases, J lost 4 bases, and 6 bases stayed unmatched. Germline V gene lookup returns CDR1 MNHEY and CDR2 SVGAGI. CDR3 residues: CASSYAGEYEQYF. The CDR3, as DNA: TGTGCCAGCAGCTACGCGGGGGAGTACGAGCAGTACTTC.